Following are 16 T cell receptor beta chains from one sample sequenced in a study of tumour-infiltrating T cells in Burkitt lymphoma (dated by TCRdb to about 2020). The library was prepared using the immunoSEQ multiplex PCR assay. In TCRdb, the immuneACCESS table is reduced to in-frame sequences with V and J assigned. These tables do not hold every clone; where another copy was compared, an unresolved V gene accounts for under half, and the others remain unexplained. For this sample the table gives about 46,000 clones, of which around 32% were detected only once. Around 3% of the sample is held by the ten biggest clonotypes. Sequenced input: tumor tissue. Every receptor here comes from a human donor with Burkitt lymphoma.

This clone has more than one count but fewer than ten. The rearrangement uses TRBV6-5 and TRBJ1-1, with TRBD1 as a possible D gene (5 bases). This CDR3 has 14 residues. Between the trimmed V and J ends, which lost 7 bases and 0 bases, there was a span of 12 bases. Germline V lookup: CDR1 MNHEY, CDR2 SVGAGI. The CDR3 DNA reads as TGTGCCAGCAACCCAGGGCCGATGAACACTGAAGCTTTCTTT. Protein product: CASNPGPMNTEAFF.

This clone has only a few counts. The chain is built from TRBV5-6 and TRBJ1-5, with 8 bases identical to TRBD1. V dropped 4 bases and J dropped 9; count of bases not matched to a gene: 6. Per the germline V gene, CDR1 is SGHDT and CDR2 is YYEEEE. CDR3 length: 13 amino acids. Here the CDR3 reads CASSLDRAGPQHF. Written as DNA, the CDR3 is TGTGCCAGCAGCCTGGACAGGGCCGGGCCCCAGCATTTT.

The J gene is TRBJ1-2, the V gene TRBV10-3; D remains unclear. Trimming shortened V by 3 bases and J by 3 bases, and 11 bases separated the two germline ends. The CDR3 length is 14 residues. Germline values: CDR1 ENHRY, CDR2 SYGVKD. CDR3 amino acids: CAISEEGYDYGYTF. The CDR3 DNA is TGTGCCATCAGTGAAGAGGGCTACGACTATGGCTACACCTTC.

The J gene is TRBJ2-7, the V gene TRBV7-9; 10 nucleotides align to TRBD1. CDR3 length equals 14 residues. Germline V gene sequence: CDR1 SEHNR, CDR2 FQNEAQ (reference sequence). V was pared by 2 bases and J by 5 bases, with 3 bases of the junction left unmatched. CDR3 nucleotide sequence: TGTGCCAGCAGCTTATGGGACAGGGGACACGAGCAGTACTTC. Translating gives CASSLWDRGHEQYF. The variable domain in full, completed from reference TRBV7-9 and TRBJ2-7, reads DTGVSQNPRHKITKRGQNVTFRCDPISEHNRLYWYRQTLGQGPEFLTYFQNEAQLEKSRLLSDRFSAERPKGSFSTLEIQRTEQGDSAMYLCASSLWDRGHEQYFGPGTRLTVT.

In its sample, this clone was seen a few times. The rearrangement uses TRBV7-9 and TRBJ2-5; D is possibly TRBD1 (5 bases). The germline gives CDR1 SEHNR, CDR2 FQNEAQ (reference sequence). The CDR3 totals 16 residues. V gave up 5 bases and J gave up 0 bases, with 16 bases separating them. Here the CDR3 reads CASSPMGQAYQETQYF. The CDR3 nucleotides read TGTGCCAGCAGCCCTATGGGGCAGGCCTACCAAGAGACCCAGTACTTC.

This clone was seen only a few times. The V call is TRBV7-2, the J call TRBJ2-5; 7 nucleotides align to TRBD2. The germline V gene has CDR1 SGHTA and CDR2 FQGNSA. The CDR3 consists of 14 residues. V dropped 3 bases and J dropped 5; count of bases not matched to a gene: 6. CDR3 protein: CASSLGGGWETQYF. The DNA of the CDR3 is TGTGCCAGCAGCTTGGGGGGGGGATGGGAGACCCAGTACTTC. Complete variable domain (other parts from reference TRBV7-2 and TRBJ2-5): GAGVSQSPSNKVTEKGKDVELRCDPISGHTALYWYRQSLGQGLEFLIYFQGNSAPDKSGLPSDRFSAERTGGSVSTLTIQRTQQEDSAVYLCASSLGGGWETQYFGPGTRLLVL.

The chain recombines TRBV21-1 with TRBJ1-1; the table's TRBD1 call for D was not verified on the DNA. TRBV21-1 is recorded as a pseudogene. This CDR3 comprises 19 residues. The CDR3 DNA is TGTGCCAGCACCAGACTTACCTTGGGACAGGGGGCCGAGGGCACTGAAGCTTTCTTT. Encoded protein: CASTRLTLGQGAEGTEAFF.

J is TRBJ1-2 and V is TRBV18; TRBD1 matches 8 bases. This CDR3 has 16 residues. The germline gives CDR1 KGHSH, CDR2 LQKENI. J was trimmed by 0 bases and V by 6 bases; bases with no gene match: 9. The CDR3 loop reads CASSPRDRTTNYGYTF. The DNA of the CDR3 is TGTGCCAGCTCTCCCCGGGACAGGACTACTAACTATGGCTACACCTTC.

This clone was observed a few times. The CDR3, as DNA: TGTGCCAGCACCCTTGGTGCGGGGGGTTCCTACGAGCAGTACTTC. It codes for CASTLGAGGSYEQYF. The chain has TRBV5-4 and TRBJ2-7; 8 positions match TRBD2. This CDR3 comprises 15 residues. With V trimmed by 6 bases and J by 1 base, 9 bases remained unmatched. Germline CDR1 reads SGHNT; CDR2 reads YYREEE (reference sequence).

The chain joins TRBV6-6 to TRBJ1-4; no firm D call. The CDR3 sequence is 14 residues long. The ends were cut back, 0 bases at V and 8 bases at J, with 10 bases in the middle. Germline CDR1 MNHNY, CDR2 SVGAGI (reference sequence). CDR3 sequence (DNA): TGTGCCAGCAGTTACTCGAAGTGGGCAGAAAAACTGTTTTTT. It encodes CASSYSKWAEKLFF.

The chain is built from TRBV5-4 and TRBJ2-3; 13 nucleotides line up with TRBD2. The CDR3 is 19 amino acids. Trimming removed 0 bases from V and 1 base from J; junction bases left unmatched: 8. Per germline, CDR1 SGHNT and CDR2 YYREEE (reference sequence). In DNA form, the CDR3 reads TGTGCCAGCAGCTTGGAACTAGCGGGGGGGGGTTATGGCACAGATACGCAGTATTTT. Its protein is CASSLELAGGGYGTDTQYF.

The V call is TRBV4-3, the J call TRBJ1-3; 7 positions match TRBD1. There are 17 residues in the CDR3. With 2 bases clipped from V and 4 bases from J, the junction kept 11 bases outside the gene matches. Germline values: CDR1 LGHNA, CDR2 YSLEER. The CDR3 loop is CASSQTLYTGAGNTIYF. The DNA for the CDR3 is TGCGCCAGCAGCCAAACCCTTTATACAGGGGCCGGAAACACCATATATTTT.

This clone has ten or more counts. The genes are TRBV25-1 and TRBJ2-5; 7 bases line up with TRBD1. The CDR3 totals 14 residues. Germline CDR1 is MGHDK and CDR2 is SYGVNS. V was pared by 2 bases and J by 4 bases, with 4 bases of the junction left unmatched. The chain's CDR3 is CASSERGHGETQYF. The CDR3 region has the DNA TGTGCCAGCAGTGAAAGGGGGCATGGAGAGACCCAGTACTTC. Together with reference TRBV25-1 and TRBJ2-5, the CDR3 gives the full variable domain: EADIYQTPRYLVIGTGKKITLECSQTMGHDKMYWYQQDPGMELHLIHYSYGVNSTEKGDLSSESTVSRIRTEHFPLTLESARPSHTSQYLCASSERGHGETQYFGPGTRLLVL.

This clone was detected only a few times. The DNA for the CDR3 is TGCGCCAGCAGCTCCTGGGTCCTCGGCGAAAAACTGTTTTTT. This encodes CASSSWVLGEKLFF. The J gene is TRBJ1-4, the V gene TRBV4-3; D gene ambiguous. From germline, CDR1 is LGHNA and CDR2 YSLEER. Between the trimmed V and J ends, which lost 5 bases and 8 bases, there was a span of 15 bases. The CDR3 is 14 amino acids.

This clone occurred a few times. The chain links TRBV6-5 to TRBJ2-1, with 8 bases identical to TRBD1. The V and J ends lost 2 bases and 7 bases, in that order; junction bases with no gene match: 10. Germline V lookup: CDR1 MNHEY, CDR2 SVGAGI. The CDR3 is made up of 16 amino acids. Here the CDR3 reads CASSYRPGQVRNEQFF. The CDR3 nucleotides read TGTGCCAGCAGTTACCGCCCGGGACAGGTTCGGAATGAGCAGTTCTTC.

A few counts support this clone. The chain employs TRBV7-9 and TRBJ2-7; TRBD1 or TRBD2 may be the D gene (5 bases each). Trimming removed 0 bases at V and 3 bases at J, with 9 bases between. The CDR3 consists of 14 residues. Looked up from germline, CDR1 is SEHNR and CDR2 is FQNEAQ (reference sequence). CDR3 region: CASSLAGVDYEQYF. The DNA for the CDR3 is TGTGCCAGCAGCTTAGCGGGGGTAGACTACGAGCAGTACTTC.